This is a list of T cell receptor beta chains from one sample in a study of blood T cells in healthy people across ages. TCRdb itself ran the 5' RACE reads through MiXCR, one entry per CDR3 protein. The top ten clones hold more than 15% of a sample with 550,000 to 650,000 distinct CDR3 sequences, approximately 30% of them seen once. The sample consisted of blood. The receptors stem from a woman aged 80 or older in good health. Each CDR3 is given with its conserved first and last residue. The order of the fields is V gene, J gene, D gene, clone size, CDR3 DNA, CDR3 protein. A D gene is named only where the DNA matches it firmly. Some rows mark clone size as missing; the rest say once, few, many or name a class of expanded clone.

V: TRBV7-2; J: TRBJ2-1; D: .; size: .; DNA: TGTGCCAGCAGCTTAGCCACTGGGGGGAACTCCTACGAGCAGTTCTTC; CDR3: CASSLATGGNSYEQFF
V: TRBV27; J: TRBJ2-7; D: .; size: once; DNA: TGTGCCGGCAGCACCCTGGGGGTGGTAGCCTACGAGCAGTACTTC; CDR3: CAGSTLGVVAYEQYF
V: TRBV7-8; J: TRBJ2-2; D: .; size: few; DNA: TGTGCCAGCAGCCCATTGGGCAGAACTATAAACACCGGGGAGCTGTTTTTT; CDR3: CASSPLGRTINTGELFF
V: TRBV19; J: TRBJ1-3; D: .; size: .; DNA: TGTGCCAGTAAGGGACTGAGCTCTGGAAACACCATATATTTT; CDR3: CASKGLSSGNTIYF
V: TRBV4-2; J: TRBJ1-1; D: .; size: many; DNA: TGTGCCAGCAGCCAAGGGGGTTGGGGGGCTATGGCTTTCTTT; CDR3: CASSQGGWGAMAFF
V: TRBV3-1; J: TRBJ2-7; D: .; size: many; DNA: TGTGCCAGCAGCCAAGGACAGCAAGCCTCCTACGAGCAGTACTTC; CDR3: CASSQGQQASYEQYF
V: TRBV18; J: TRBJ1-2; D: .; size: .; DNA: TGTGCCGGCTCAGACATTAACTATGGCTACACCTTC; CDR3: CAGSDINYGYTF
V: TRBV10-3; J: TRBJ2-3; D: TRBD1; size: many; DNA: TGTGCCATCAGTGGGTCCCGGGACAGCCCTAGCACAGATACGCAGTATTTT; CDR3: CAISGSRDSPSTDTQYF
V: TRBV11-2; J: TRBJ2-1; D: .; size: .; DNA: TGTGCCAGCAGCTTAGGCCCGTTAGGATACTACAATGAGCAGTTCTTC; CDR3: CASSLGPLGYYNEQFF
V: TRBV3-1; J: TRBJ2-5; D: TRBD2; size: .; DNA: TGTGCCAGCACACGACTAGCGGGATCCCAAGAGACCCAGTACTTC; CDR3: CASTRLAGSQETQYF
V: TRBV4-1; J: TRBJ1-5; D: .; size: many; DNA: TGCGCCAGCAGCCAAGATGAGGCCCTCAATCAGCCCCAGCATTTT; CDR3: CASSQDEALNQPQHF
V: TRBV28; J: TRBJ2-7; D: TRBD2; size: .; DNA: TGTGCCAGCAGTTTGGGAGGGACTAGGACCTCCGAGCAGTACTTC; CDR3: CASSLGGTRTSEQYF
V: TRBV5-1; J: TRBJ1-1; D: TRBD1; size: few; DNA: TGCGCCGGCAGCTTGGGACAGTCCGGGCCTGAAGCTTTCTTT; CDR3: CAGSLGQSGPEAFF
V: TRBV5-1; J: TRBJ2-3; D: .; size: many; DNA: TGCGCCAGCAGCTTGGGTCCCGGCACAGATACGCAGTATTTT; CDR3: CASSLGPGTDTQYF
V: TRBV20-1; J: TRBJ1-1; D: .; size: .; DNA: TGCAGTGCTCAAGTCCCGAGAAACACTGAAGCTTTCTTT; CDR3: CSAQVPRNTEAFF
V: TRBV4-1; J: TRBJ1-1; D: .; size: .; DNA: TGCGCCAGCAGCCAAGAAGGTACAGGGAAAGCTTTCTTT; CDR3: CASSQEGTGKAFF
V: TRBV29-1; J: TRBJ2-7; D: .; size: many; DNA: TGCAGCGTTGAAAACCACGAGCAGTACTTC; CDR3: CSVENHEQYF
V: TRBV2; J: TRBJ2-5; D: .; size: .; DNA: TGTGCCGGCAGTGAAAAGGATGTTGAGACCCAGTACTTC; CDR3: CAGSEKDVETQYF
V: TRBV29-1; J: TRBJ2-2; D: .; size: .; DNA: TGCAGCGCTACATCGTCGGGCACCGGGGAGCTGTTTTTT; CDR3: CSATSSGTGELFF
V: TRBV11-3; J: TRBJ2-3; D: TRBD2; size: many; DNA: TGTGCCAGCAGCTTACGTCTAGCGGGTGAAACAGATACGCAGTATTTT; CDR3: CASSLRLAGETDTQYF
V: TRBV4-1; J: TRBJ2-3; D: .; size: .; DNA: TGCGCCAGCAGCCAAGACAGTGGAGTTGCGGGGCGCACAGATACGCAGTATTTT; CDR3: CASSQDSGVAGRTDTQYF
V: TRBV15; J: TRBJ2-7; D: TRBD2; size: many; DNA: TGTGCCACCAGCGGACTAGCGGGGGTCTACGAGCAGTACTTC; CDR3: CATSGLAGVYEQYF
V: TRBV12-3/TRBV12-4; J: TRBJ2-5; D: TRBD2; size: many; DNA: TGTGCCAGCACTGCTAGCGGGGGGCACGCGGCCCAGTACTTC; CDR3: CASTASGGHAAQYF
V: TRBV3-1; J: TRBJ2-5; D: TRBD2; size: .; DNA: TGTGCCAGCAGCCAAGATCGGGGGGTAGGAGAGACCCAGTACTTC; CDR3: CASSQDRGVGETQYF
V: TRBV20-1; J: TRBJ2-1; D: TRBD2; size: many; DNA: TGCAGTGCTGAAAAAGCGGGGAGCTCCTACAATGAGCAGTTCTTC; CDR3: CSAEKAGSSYNEQFF
V: TRBV4-1; J: TRBJ2-5; D: TRBD2; size: .; DNA: TGCGCCAGCAGCCATGGTTCCGGGGGGGCGCAAGAGACCCAGTACTTC; CDR3: CASSHGSGGAQETQYF
V: TRBV28; J: TRBJ2-6; D: .; size: .; DNA: TGTGCCAGCAGTATCCCGGACTCTGGGGCCAACGTCCTGACTTTC; CDR3: CASSIPDSGANVLTF
V: TRBV7-2; J: TRBJ2-5; D: .; size: many; DNA: TGTGCCAGCAGCTTAGATCTACAACAAGAGACCCAGTACTTC; CDR3: CASSLDLQQETQYF
V: TRBV7-2; J: TRBJ2-3; D: .; size: many; DNA: TGTGCCAGCAGCTTAGCGTTCGAAGCTGATACGCAGTATTTT; CDR3: CASSLAFEADTQYF
V: TRBV28; J: TRBJ2-2; D: TRBD2; size: few; DNA: TGTGCCAGCAAGGCGGGGGAGGTCACCGGGGAGCTGTTTTTT; CDR3: CASKAGEVTGELFF
V: TRBV7-9; J: TRBJ2-7; D: TRBD1; size: many; DNA: TGTGCCAGCAGCCCGAAGAGGACAGGGGGCGCCTCCTACGAGCAGTACTTC; CDR3: CASSPKRTGGASYEQYF
V: TRBV5-1; J: TRBJ2-5; D: TRBD1; size: many; DNA: TGCGCCAGCAGCAGGACGAGACAGGGGGCTGATGAGACCCAGTACTTC; CDR3: CASSRTRQGADETQYF
V: TRBV20-1; J: TRBJ2-6; D: TRBD2; size: .; DNA: TGCAGTGCTAGAGATGTCAGCGGGGGGTCTTCGGGGGCCAACGTCCTGACTTTC; CDR3: CSARDVSGGSSGANVLTF
V: TRBV20-1; J: TRBJ1-2; D: .; size: many; DNA: TGCAGTGCTAGAGAGGGAAGTAGCGGCTACACCTTC; CDR3: CSAREGSSGYTF
V: TRBV20-1; J: TRBJ1-6; D: .; size: many; DNA: TGCAGTGCTAGAGATCCGGGACAAGGTATCCCAAACCTCCACTTT; CDR3: CSARDPGQGIPNLHF
V: TRBV10-3; J: TRBJ1-6; D: .; size: many; DNA: TGTGCCATCAGTGACTACAGGGACAATTCACCCCTCCACTTT; CDR3: CAISDYRDNSPLHF
V: TRBV7-6; J: TRBJ2-5; D: .; size: many; DNA: TGTGCCAGCAGCTTAATTGATTACGGCAGCGACCAAGACGCCCAGTACTTC; CDR3: CASSLIDYGSDQDAQYF
V: TRBV20-1; J: TRBJ1-1; D: .; size: .; DNA: TGCAGTGCTAGAGGGGGGTTTAACACTGAAGCTTTCTTT; CDR3: CSARGGFNTEAFF
V: TRBV4-1; J: TRBJ2-3; D: .; size: .; DNA: TGCGCCAGCGGCCCCCGGGCGACAGATACGCAGTATTTT; CDR3: CASGPRATDTQYF
V: TRBV9; J: TRBJ2-1; D: .; size: many; DNA: TGTGCCAGCAGCGTAGCAGGGTCCAATGAGCAGTTCTTC; CDR3: CASSVAGSNEQFF
V: TRBV20-1; J: TRBJ1-1; D: .; size: few; DNA: TGCAGTGCTAGAGACGCGGGACATTCTGAGACTGAAGCTTTCTTT; CDR3: CSARDAGHSETEAFF
V: TRBV20-1; J: TRBJ1-1; D: .; size: .; DNA: TGCAGTGCTAGGGGTCAGCAGCTCACTGAAGCTTTCTTT; CDR3: CSARGQQLTEAFF
V: TRBV20-1; J: TRBJ2-1; D: TRBD2; size: .; DNA: TGCAGTGCTACAACTAGCGGGGAAAACAATGAGCAGTTCTTC; CDR3: CSATTSGENNEQFF
V: TRBV12-5; J: TRBJ2-1; D: .; size: many; DNA: TGTGCTAGTGGTTTGGTACTTCTGGGTGGTTACAATGAGCAGTTCTTC; CDR3: CASGLVLLGGYNEQFF
V: TRBV7-2; J: TRBJ2-7; D: .; size: .; DNA: TGTGCCAGCACCCTACAAACAGGATACGAGCAGTACTTC; CDR3: CASTLQTGYEQYF
V: TRBV6-6; J: TRBJ1-1; D: .; size: few; DNA: TGTGCCAGCAGTTTCGAGGGAGGGACTGAAGCTTTCTTT; CDR3: CASSFEGGTEAFF
V: TRBV11-2; J: TRBJ2-7; D: .; size: few; DNA: TGTGCCAGCAGCTTTGATCCAAGCTCCTACGAGCAGTACTTC; CDR3: CASSFDPSSYEQYF
V: TRBV27; J: TRBJ1-5; D: .; size: few; DNA: TGTGCCCGCAGCGAATCGGTCCTGAATCAGCCCCAGCATTTT; CDR3: CARSESVLNQPQHF
V: TRBV12-3/TRBV12-4; J: TRBJ2-3; D: TRBD1; size: many; DNA: TGTGCCAGCAGCCGAGGGACAGTACCTAGCCTAGGTGGCACAGATACGCAGTATTTT; CDR3: CASSRGTVPSLGGTDTQYF
V: TRBV20-1; J: TRBJ1-2; D: .; size: .; DNA: TGCAGTGCTAGAGTCCAACAGGCCTTC; CDR3: CSARVQQAF
V: TRBV6-2/TRBV6-3; J: TRBJ1-1; D: .; size: .; DNA: TGTGCCAGCAATCAACGGCGGGGGGTATATACTGAAGCTTTCTTT; CDR3: CASNQRRGVYTEAFF
V: TRBV7-3; J: TRBJ2-7; D: .; size: many; DNA: TGTGCCAGCAGCCCGACAGGGAGGAACGAGCAGTACTTC; CDR3: CASSPTGRNEQYF
V: TRBV6-6; J: TRBJ1-6; D: .; size: few; DNA: TGTGCCAGCAGTTATTCGAGGGAGCCTTTAGGTTCACCCCTCCACTTT; CDR3: CASSYSREPLGSPLHF
V: TRBV6-1; J: TRBJ2-7; D: TRBD2; size: .; DNA: TGTGCCAGCAGTCGGGGAATGACTAGCCCAGTATACAATGAGCAGTACTTC; CDR3: CASSRGMTSPVYNEQYF
V: TRBV20-1; J: TRBJ1-1; D: .; size: .; DNA: TGCAGTGCTACCCGAGCGGGTGAAGCTTTCTTT; CDR3: CSATRAGEAFF